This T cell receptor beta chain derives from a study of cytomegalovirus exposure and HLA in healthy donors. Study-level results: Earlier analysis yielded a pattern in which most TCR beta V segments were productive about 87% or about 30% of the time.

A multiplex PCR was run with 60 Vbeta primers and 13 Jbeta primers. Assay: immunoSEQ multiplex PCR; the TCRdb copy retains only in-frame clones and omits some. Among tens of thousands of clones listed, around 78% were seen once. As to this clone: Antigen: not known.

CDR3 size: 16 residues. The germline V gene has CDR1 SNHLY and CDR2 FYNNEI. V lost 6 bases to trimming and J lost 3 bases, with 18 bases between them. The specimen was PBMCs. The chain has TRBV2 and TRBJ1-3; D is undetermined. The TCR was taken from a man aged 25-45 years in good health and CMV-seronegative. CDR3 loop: CASRVDGGSSGNTIYF. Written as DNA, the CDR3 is TGTGCCAGCAGGGTGGACGGAGGTTCCAGTGGAAACACCATATATTTT.